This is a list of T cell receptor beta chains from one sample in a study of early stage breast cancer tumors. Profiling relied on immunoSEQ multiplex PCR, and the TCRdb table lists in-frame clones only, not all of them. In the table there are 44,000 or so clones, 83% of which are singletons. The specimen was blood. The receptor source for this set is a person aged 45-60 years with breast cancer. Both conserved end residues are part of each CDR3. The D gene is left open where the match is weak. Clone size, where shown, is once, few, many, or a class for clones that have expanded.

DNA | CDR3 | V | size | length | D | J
TGTGCCAGCAGTTACTCTTGGACAGGGTCCCTCGAGCAGTACTTC | CASSYSWTGSLEQYF | TRBV6-5 | NA | 15 | TRBD1 | TRBJ2-7
TGTGCCAGTAGTTGGGCCAACACTGAAGCTTTCTTT | CASSWANTEAFF | TRBV19 | NA | 12 | NA | TRBJ1-1
TGTGCCATCAGTTCGACTGATGAGCAGTACTTC | CAISSTDEQYF | TRBV10-3 | NA | 11 | NA | TRBJ2-7
TGTGCCACCTTGGCGGGGGGCGGCTACACCTTC | CATLAGGGYTF | TRBV10-3 | few | 11 | NA | TRBJ1-2
TGTGCCAGCAGCTTGTGGGCGCGTAGGTCCTACAATGAGCAGTTCTTC | CASSLWARRSYNEQFF | TRBV5-6 | NA | 16 | NA | TRBJ2-1
TGTGCCAGCAGTTCGGACATCTTAGGCTACACCTTC | CASSSDILGYTF | TRBV28 | few | 12 | NA | TRBJ1-2
TGTGCCAGCAGTGTAGATAATTCACCCCTCCACTTT | CASSVDNSPLHF | TRBV6-1 | few | 12 | NA | TRBJ1-6
TGCGCCAGCAGCCAAGAGGTGGTCCCTGGAAACACCATATATTTT | CASSQEVVPGNTIYF | TRBV4-3 | NA | 15 | NA | TRBJ1-3
TGTGCCAGCAGACGGGCTTTCTTT | CASRRAFF | TRBV6-4 | few | 8 | NA | TRBJ1-1
TGTGCCACCGGGCGAGAGGACAGGGTCTACAATGAGCAGTTCTTC | CATGREDRVYNEQFF | TRBV6-1 | NA | 15 | TRBD1 | TRBJ2-1
TGTGCCAGCATCCACCCAGAGCAGGAGACCCAGTACTTC | CASIHPEQETQYF | TRBV7-2 | NA | 13 | NA | TRBJ2-5
TGTGCCAGCAGTTACTCCGGGACATCCTCCTACGAGCAGTACTTC | CASSYSGTSSYEQYF | TRBV6-5 | NA | 15 | NA | TRBJ2-7
TGTGCCAGCAGCTTAGGACAGCACTCCTACGAGCAGTACTTC | CASSLGQHSYEQYF | TRBV7-2 | NA | 14 | NA | TRBJ2-7
TGCGCCAGCAGCGGGGCTAGCGGGGGAACCACAGATACGCAGTATTTT | CASSGASGGTTDTQYF | TRBV5-1 | NA | 16 | TRBD2 | TRBJ2-3
TGTGCCAGCAGCCCACAAGGGCGGGAGGTCTACGAGCAGTACTTC | CASSPQGREVYEQYF | TRBV7-2 | NA | 15 | TRBD2 | TRBJ2-7
TGTGCCAGCAGTTACTCGAGTCGTAGCCGCGGCTACACCTTC | CASSYSSRSRGYTF | TRBV6-5 | NA | 14 | NA | TRBJ1-2
TGTGCCACGTCCGGGTGGGGAGAAGCTAGCGGGGGTACGGAAAACATGCAGTACTTC | CATSGWGEASGGTENMQYF | TRBV15 | once | 19 | TRBD2 | TRBJ2-4
TGTGCCAGCAGCGCCAGCTTTCAGACTGGACAGGGATATAAAAATGAGCAGTTCTTC | CASSASFQTGQGYKNEQFF | TRBV11-2 | NA | 19 | TRBD1 | TRBJ2-1
TGTGCCACCAGGGCCCGGGAAGGCGGCTACACCTTC | CATRAREGGYTF | TRBV2 | few | 12 | NA | TRBJ1-2
TGTGCCAGCAGCCAAGATCCGATTACGCCCGGGAGGGATACTACCTACAATGAGCAGTTCTTC | CASSQDPITPGRDTTYNEQFF | TRBV4-2 | NA | 21 | TRBD2 | TRBJ2-1
TGTGCCAGCAGCGGCACCGCTGGGACAGGTTCGAACACTGAAGCTTTCTTT | CASSGTAGTGSNTEAFF | TRBV7-6 | NA | 17 | TRBD1 | TRBJ1-1
TGTGCCAGCAGCGTAGCAGTGGGACTGGACACAGATACGCAGTATTTT | CASSVAVGLDTDTQYF | TRBV9 | once | 16 | NA | TRBJ2-3
TGTGCCAGCAGGCCGGGACTACCGGGGGAGCAGTACTTC | CASRPGLPGEQYF | TRBV2 | NA | 13 | TRBD2 | TRBJ2-7
TGTGCCAGCAGCTCTAGGACAGGCTTGCCTGGAAACACCATATATTTT | CASSSRTGLPGNTIYF | TRBV11-2 | NA | 16 | TRBD1 | TRBJ1-3
TGTACCGTTCAGGGGTTCTACACTGAAGCTTTCTTT | CTVQGFYTEAFF | TRBV29-1 | NA | 12 | NA | TRBJ1-1
TGTGCCAGCAGTGCAGGGGCCCCTAGCAATCAGCCCCAGCATTTT | CASSAGAPSNQPQHF | TRBV6-6 | NA | 15 | NA | TRBJ1-5
TGTGCCAGCGCGACCTCTGGACTCACTGTGGCCGGGGAGCTGTTTTTT | CASATSGLTVAGELFF | TRBV19 | few | 16 | NA | TRBJ2-2
TGTGCCAGCAGCCAAGTGGGCCAGCGGATGCCTGTTGGCTACACCTTC | CASSQVGQRMPVGYTF | TRBV4-2 | NA | 16 | NA | TRBJ1-2
TGTGCCAGCAGGGCCCGGGTCTGGTGGACCGGGGAGCTGTTTTTT | CASRARVWWTGELFF | TRBV27 | NA | 15 | NA | TRBJ2-2
TGTGCCAGTAGTATAGGGGCCGGCACAGATACGCAGTATTTT | CASSIGAGTDTQYF | TRBV19 | once | 14 | NA | TRBJ2-3
TGTGCCACCAGCTTATGGACAGGGGACTATGGCTACACCTTC | CATSLWTGDYGYTF | TRBV15 | NA | 14 | TRBD1 | TRBJ1-2
TGTGCCAGCTCACTCAGCGGGAGGGCCGCAGATACGCAGTATTTT | CASSLSGRAADTQYF | TRBV18 | NA | 15 | TRBD2 | TRBJ2-3
TGTGCCAGCAGCGTAGGTGGTAGCGGGGCCTCCTACGAGCAGTACTTC | CASSVGGSGASYEQYF | TRBV9 | NA | 16 | TRBD2 | TRBJ2-7
TGTGCCAGCAGCGAGCTGGCTGGGGACTATGGCTACACCTTC | CASSELAGDYGYTF | TRBV2 | NA | 14 | NA | TRBJ1-2
TGTGCCAGTAGTCCTTCTGGTGGCTATGGCTACACCTTC | CASSPSGGYGYTF | TRBV19 | medium-sized | 13 | NA | TRBJ1-2
TGCGCCAGCAGCCAAGAGGGACAGGGGGCCTACGAGCAGTACTTC | CASSQEGQGAYEQYF | TRBV4-1 | NA | 15 | TRBD1 | TRBJ2-7
TGTGCCAGTAATTCAGGACAGCTATTGAACACTGAAGCTTTCTTT | CASNSGQLLNTEAFF | TRBV19 | NA | 15 | NA | TRBJ1-1
TGTGCCAGCAGCCCAAGCGGGCTTAGCACAGATACGCAGTATTTT | CASSPSGLSTDTQYF | TRBV7-9 | NA | 15 | NA | TRBJ2-3
TGTGCCAGCAGCTCGGACATCTCTTATGGCTACACCTTC | CASSSDISYGYTF | TRBV7-9 | NA | 13 | NA | TRBJ1-2
TGTGCCAGCAGCAGCAGACTAGCGGGAGGGCCGGAGGAGCAGTACTTC | CASSSRLAGGPEEQYF | TRBV7-6 | NA | 16 | TRBD2 | TRBJ2-7
TGTGCCAGCAGCGGGGTGCCCAAGACCCAGTACTTC | CASSGVPKTQYF | TRBV7-9 | NA | 12 | NA | TRBJ2-5
TGTGCCATGACTAGCGCCAACCGTCCCCGCAATGAGCAGTTCTTC | CAMTSANRPRNEQFF | TRBV2 | NA | 15 | TRBD2 | TRBJ2-1
TGTGCCAGTAGTGGCCGGGGACAAGATAATGAAGCTTTCTTT | CASSGRGQDNEAFF | TRBV19 | NA | 14 | NA | TRBJ1-1
TGTGCCAGCAGCTCCCTGACTAGCGGATATGGGAATGAGCAGTTCTTC | CASSSLTSGYGNEQFF | TRBV13 | once | 16 | TRBD2 | TRBJ2-1
TGTGCCAGCAGCTCTGGGACAGGAGGGAATGAGCAGTTCTTC | CASSSGTGGNEQFF | TRBV7-2 | NA | 14 | TRBD1 | TRBJ2-1
TGTGCCAGCAGCTTGGTAGGCTATGGCTACACCTTC | CASSLVGYGYTF | TRBV5-6 | NA | 12 | NA | TRBJ1-2
TGCGCCAGCCCCCCCCTAGCGGTGACCGAGACCCAGTACTTC | CASPPLAVTETQYF | TRBV4-1 | NA | 14 | TRBD2 | TRBJ2-5
TGTGCCAGCAGCCCGGTGCGGGGGGGCCCGGAGACCCAGTACTTC | CASSPVRGGPETQYF | TRBV7-9 | NA | 15 | TRBD2 | TRBJ2-5
TGTGCCAGCTCACCACTCCAGGGGGCGCGTATAGGAAACACCATATATTTT | CASSPLQGARIGNTIYF | TRBV18 | NA | 17 | TRBD1 | TRBJ1-3
TGTGCCAGCAGATTACAGGGGACTTCCCAGCCCCAGCATTTT | CASRLQGTSQPQHF | TRBV6-1 | few | 14 | TRBD1 | TRBJ1-5
TGTGCCAGCAGCCGGGGACAGGGATGGTACGAGCAGTACTTC | CASSRGQGWYEQYF | TRBV25-1 | NA | 14 | TRBD1 | TRBJ2-7
TGCGCCAGCAGCTTGAACGCAGATACGCAGTATTTT | CASSLNADTQYF | TRBV5-1 | NA | 12 | NA | TRBJ2-3
TGTGCCATCAGTACCGGGACAGGTTCCTACGAGCAGTACTTC | CAISTGTGSYEQYF | TRBV10-3 | NA | 14 | TRBD1 | TRBJ2-7
TGTGCCAGCAGCTTACCCAGTAACACAGATACGCAGTATTTT | CASSLPSNTDTQYF | TRBV7-9 | NA | 14 | NA | TRBJ2-3
TGCAGCGTTGAAGATGGCGGGATACAACATCGGGATGAGCAGTTCTTC | CSVEDGGIQHRDEQFF | TRBV29-1 | NA | 16 | NA | TRBJ2-1
TGTGCCAGCCTCAGGGCAGAACAAGAGACCCAGTACTTC | CASLRAEQETQYF | TRBV6-1 | NA | 13 | NA | TRBJ2-5